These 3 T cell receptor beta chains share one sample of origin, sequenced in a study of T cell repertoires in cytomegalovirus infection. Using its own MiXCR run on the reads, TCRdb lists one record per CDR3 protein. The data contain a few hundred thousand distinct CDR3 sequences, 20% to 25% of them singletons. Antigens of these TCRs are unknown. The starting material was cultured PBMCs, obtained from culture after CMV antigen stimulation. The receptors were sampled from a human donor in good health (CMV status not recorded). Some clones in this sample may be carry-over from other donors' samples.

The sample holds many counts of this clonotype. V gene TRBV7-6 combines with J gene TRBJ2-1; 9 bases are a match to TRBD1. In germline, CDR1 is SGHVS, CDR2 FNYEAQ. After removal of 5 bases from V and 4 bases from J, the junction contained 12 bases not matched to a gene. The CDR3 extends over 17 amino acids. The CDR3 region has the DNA TGTGCCAGCAGCCCTTATCCTGGGGGACAGGGTTACAATGAGCAGTTCTTC. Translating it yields CASSPYPGGQGYNEQFF.

CDR3 in DNA: TGCAGCGTTGCCCGCCCGGTGGAGTACTTC. Amino acid sequence: CSVARPVEYF. J is TRBJ2-5 and V is TRBV29-1; unclear D gene. Trimming took off 4 bases at V and 12 bases at J, with 12 bases between the two ends. Germline V lookup: CDR1 SQVTM, CDR2 ANQGSEA. The CDR3 consists of 10 residues.

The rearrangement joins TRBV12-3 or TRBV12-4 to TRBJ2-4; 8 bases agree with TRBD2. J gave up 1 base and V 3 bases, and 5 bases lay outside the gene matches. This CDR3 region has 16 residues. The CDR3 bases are TGTGCCAGCAGTTTGGAGCGGGAGTGGGCCAAAAACATTCAGTACTTC. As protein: CASSLEREWAKNIQYF.